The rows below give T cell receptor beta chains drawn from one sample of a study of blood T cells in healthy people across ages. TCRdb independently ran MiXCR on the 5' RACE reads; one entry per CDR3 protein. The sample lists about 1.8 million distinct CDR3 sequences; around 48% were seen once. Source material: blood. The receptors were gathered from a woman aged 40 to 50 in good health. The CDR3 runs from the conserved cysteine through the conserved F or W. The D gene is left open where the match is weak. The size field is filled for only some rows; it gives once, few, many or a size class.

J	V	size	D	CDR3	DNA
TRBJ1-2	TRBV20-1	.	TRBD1	CSFGTGGIRGYTF	TGCAGTTTTGGGACAGGGGGCATACGAGGCTACACCTTC
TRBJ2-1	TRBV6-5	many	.	CASRPGQTQTYNEQFF	TGTGCCAGCAGACCCGGACAGACACAGACCTACAATGAGCAGTTCTTC
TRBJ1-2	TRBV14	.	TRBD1	CASSFSGTGLVGGYTF	TGTGCCAGCAGTTTCTCCGGGACAGGGTTAGTTGGTGGCTACACCTTC
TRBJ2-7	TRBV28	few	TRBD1	CASSLRGQSRFYEQYF	TGTGCCAGCAGTTTACGGGGACAGTCAAGGTTCTACGAGCAGTACTTC
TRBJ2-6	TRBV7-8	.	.	CASSLNAGVGANVLTF	TGTGCCAGCAGCTTAAACGCAGGGGTTGGGGCCAACGTCCTGACTTTC
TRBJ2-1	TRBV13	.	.	CASSLGQEYNEQFF	TGTGCCAGCAGCTTAGGGCAGGAATACAATGAGCAGTTCTTC
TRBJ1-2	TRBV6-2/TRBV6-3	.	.	CASSWDGPNGYTF	TGTGCCAGCAGTTGGGACGGACCTAATGGCTACACCTTC
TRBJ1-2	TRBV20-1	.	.	CSVGQYYGYTF	TGCAGTGTGGGACAATACTATGGCTACACCTTC
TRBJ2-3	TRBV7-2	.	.	CASSLALTASTDTQYF	TGTGCCAGCAGCTTAGCGCTCACCGCGAGCACAGATACGCAGTATTTT
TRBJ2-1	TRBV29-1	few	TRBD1	CSADGQVPYNEQFF	TGCAGCGCAGACGGACAGGTCCCTTACAATGAGCAGTTCTTC
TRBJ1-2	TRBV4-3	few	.	CASSQDLGDGYTF	TGCGCCAGCAGCCAAGATCTCGGGGATGGCTACACCTTC
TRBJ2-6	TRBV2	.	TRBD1	CASSEQGLWANVLTF	TGTGCCAGCAGCGAACAGGGGCTCTGGGCCAACGTCCTGACTTTC
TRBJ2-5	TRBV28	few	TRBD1	CASSPTLGQGAPETQYF	TGTGCCAGCAGTCCGACCCTGGGACAGGGGGCCCCAGAGACCCAGTACTTC
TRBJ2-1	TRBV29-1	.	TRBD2	CSVEGTSGDEQFF	TGCAGCGTTGAAGGGACTAGCGGAGATGAGCAGTTCTTC
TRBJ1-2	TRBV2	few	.	CASSEGASSDGYTF	TGTGCCAGCAGTGAAGGGGCCTCCTCCGATGGCTACACCTTC
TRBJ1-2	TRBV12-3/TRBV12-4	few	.	CASRASGPDYGYTF	TGTGCCAGCAGAGCCTCAGGTCCAGACTATGGCTACACCTTC
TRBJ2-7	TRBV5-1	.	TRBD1	CARAFYRGSYEQYF	TGCGCCAGGGCTTTTTACAGGGGTTCCTACGAGCAGTACTTC
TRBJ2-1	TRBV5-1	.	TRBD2	CASSLVPGLAANEQFF	TGCGCCAGCAGCTTGGTTCCGGGACTAGCGGCCAATGAGCAGTTCTTC
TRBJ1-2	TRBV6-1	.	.	CASSEARGYWGSGDNGYTF	TGTGCCAGCAGTGAAGCGCGTGGATATTGGGGTTCAGGCGACAATGGCTACACCTTC
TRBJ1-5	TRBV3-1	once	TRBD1	CASSLLALSGTANQPQHF	TGTGCCAGCAGCCTCCTTGCCCTGAGCGGGACAGCCAATCAGCCCCAGCATTTT
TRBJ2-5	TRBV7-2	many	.	CASSLTLETQYF	TGTGCCAGCAGCTTGACGTTAGAGACCCAGTACTTC
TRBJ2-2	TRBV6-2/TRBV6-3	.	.	CASSYTLNTGELFF	TGTGCCAGCAGTTACACACTGAACACCGGGGAGCTGTTTTTT